Listed below are T cell receptor beta chains from one sample, sequenced in a study of blood T cell repertoires in COVID-19. Generated by immunoSEQ multiplex PCR, the TCRdb table keeps only in-frame clones and is missing some. The sample lists 150,000 to 180,000 clones, around 78% occurring once. Sequencing used peripheral blood. The receptors originated from a man older than 75 with acute or convalescent COVID-19. CDR3s include the opening cysteine and the closing phenylalanine or tryptophan. The D gene is left open where the match is weak. Size values are once, few and many counts, or a class for expanded clones, and some rows have none.

TRBV7-9,.,TRBD2,TRBJ2-7,CATSVTSGTYEQYF,TGTGCGACCAGCGTTACTAGCGGCACCTACGAGCAGTACTTC
TRBV5-1,.,.,TRBJ1-2,CASSPEGRVGGYTF,TGCGCCAGCAGCCCGGAGGGCAGGGTCGGAGGCTACACCTTC
TRBV4-1,.,TRBD2,TRBJ2-1,CASSRTSGSSYNEQFF,TGCGCCAGCAGCCGTACTAGCGGAAGCTCCTACAATGAGCAGTTCTTC
TRBV6-5,.,.,TRBJ1-2,CASTRGDYGYTF,TGTGCCAGCACCAGGGGCGACTATGGCTACACCTTC
TRBV6-5,.,.,TRBJ1-1,CASSYSGQGWNTEAFF,TGTGCCAGCAGTTACTCAGGGCAGGGTTGGAACACTGAAGCTTTCTTT
TRBV18,.,.,TRBJ1-6,CASSPSKQGNSPLHF,TGTGCCAGCTCACCATCGAAGCAGGGTAATTCACCCCTCCACTTT
TRBV29-1,.,.,TRBJ2-3,CSVGGLRTLGTQYF,TGCAGCGTTGGGGGACTCCGCACTCTGGGTACGCAGTATTTT
TRBV5-8,.,.,TRBJ1-6,CASSSGTYNSPLHF,TGTGCCAGCAGCTCAGGGACTTATAATTCACCCCTCCACTTT
TRBV20-1,.,.,TRBJ1-1,CSASRLRQNTEAFF,TGCAGTGCTAGTAGGCTTAGACAGAACACTGAAGCTTTCTTT
TRBV6-5,.,TRBD2,TRBJ2-3,CATTYTSGVGDTQYF,TGTGCCACCACATATACTAGCGGGGTAGGAGATACGCAGTATTTT
TRBV27,.,TRBD1,TRBJ1-2,CASSLHKGDRGYGYTF,TGTGCCAGCAGTTTACACAAGGGAGACAGGGGTTATGGCTACACCTTC
TRBV6-4,.,TRBD1,TRBJ2-3,CASSRTGRVDTQYF,TGTGCCAGCAGCCGGACAGGGAGAGTAGATACGCAGTATTTT
TRBV19,.,TRBD1,TRBJ1-1,CASSMAQGSTEAFF,TGTGCCAGTAGTATGGCACAGGGGAGCACTGAAGCTTTCTTT
TRBV5-1,.,.,TRBJ1-3,CASTFLRETDIFGNTIYF,TGCGCCAGCACCTTCTTGAGAGAGACAGATATCTTTGGAAACACCATATATTTT
TRBV10-3,.,.,TRBJ1-2,CAISFYRDGNYGYTF,TGTGCCATCAGTTTTTACAGGGATGGAAACTATGGCTACACCTTC
TRBV5-4,.,.,TRBJ1-3,CASSRQDSGNTIYF,TGTGCCAGCAGCCGACAGGACTCTGGAAACACCATATATTTT
TRBV5-4,.,TRBD1,TRBJ1-2,CASSIAGTGVGGYTF,TGTGCCAGCAGCATTGCCGGGACAGGGGTGGGTGGCTACACCTTC
TRBV5-1,.,TRBD2,TRBJ2-7,CASSDSGGALRGEQYF,TGCGCCAGCAGCGATAGCGGGGGGGCCCTTCGAGGCGAGCAGTACTTC
TRBV5-1,.,.,TRBJ1-6,CASSDSEDSPLHF,TGCGCCAGCAGCGACAGCGAGGATTCACCCCTCCACTTT
TRBV7-2,.,TRBD1,TRBJ2-2,CASSPQGANTGELFF,TGTGCCAGCAGCCCCCAGGGGGCGAACACCGGGGAGCTGTTTTTT
TRBV7-3,.,.,TRBJ2-2,CASSFGGTGELFF,TGTGCCAGCAGCTTCGGCGGGACCGGGGAGCTGTTTTTT
TRBV6-6,.,.,TRBJ2-7,CASNSGTTIYYEQYF,TGTGCCAGCAATTCCGGGACAACAATTTACTACGAGCAGTACTTC
TRBV20-1,.,TRBD1,TRBJ2-5,CSASSRRGTGRQKTQYF,TGCAGTGCTAGTAGTCGGAGGGGGACAGGGCGACAAAAGACCCAGTACTTC
TRBV11-3,.,.,TRBJ2-3,CASSLGAGANTQYF,TGTGCCAGCAGCTTAGGGGCAGGGGCAAATACGCAGTATTTT
TRBV18,.,.,TRBJ2-3,CASSPEVQADTQYF,TGTGCCAGCTCACCAGAGGTACAGGCAGATACGCAGTATTTT
TRBV25-1,once,TRBD1,TRBJ2-3,CASSDWTGRTDTQYF,TGTGCCAGCAGTGATTGGACAGGACGCACAGATACGCAGTATTTT
TRBV19,.,.,TRBJ1-5,CASNPGILGNQPQHF,TGTGCCAGTAATCCAGGGATTCTCGGCAATCAGCCCCAGCATTTT
TRBV3-1/TRBV3-2,.,TRBD1,TRBJ1-3,CASSQADRSSGNTIYF,TGTGCCAGCAGCCAAGCGGACAGGAGCTCTGGAAACACCATATATTTT
TRBV5-8,.,.,TRBJ1-1,CASSLGGGNTEAFF,TGTGCCAGCAGCCTAGGGGGGGGGAACACTGAAGCTTTCTTT
TRBV5-1,.,.,TRBJ2-3,CASSLGTPLTDTQYF,TGCGCCAGCAGCTTGGGGACACCACTCACAGATACGCAGTATTTT
TRBV21-1,.,.,TRBJ2-2,CASSKRDRSNTGELFF,TGTGCCAGCAGCAAAAGGGACAGGTCGAACACCGGGGAGCTGTTTTTT
TRBV7-2,.,.,TRBJ1-2,CASSLAQGIGFGYGYTF,TGTGCCAGCAGCTTAGCTCAGGGAATCGGGTTTGGCTATGGCTACACCTTC
TRBV30,.,.,TRBJ1-4,CAWSFGSRGQINEKLFF,TGTGCCTGGAGCTTTGGGAGTCGTGGACAGATCAATGAAAAACTGTTTTTT
TRBV5-4,.,.,TRBJ1-1,CASSFSVGTEAFF,TGTGCCAGCAGCTTCAGTGTTGGCACTGAAGCTTTCTTT
TRBV6-5,.,.,TRBJ2-3,CASSSFRGTDTQYF,TGTGCCAGCAGTTCTTTCCGGGGCACAGATACGCAGTATTTT
TRBV3-1/TRBV3-2,.,.,TRBJ1-3,CASSQTVLISGNTIYF,TGTGCCAGCAGCCAAACGGTATTGATATCTGGAAACACCATATATTTT
TRBV30,.,.,TRBJ1-2,CAWSAGGYGYTF,TGTGCCTGGAGTGCCGGCGGCTATGGCTACACCTTC
TRBV24-1,.,TRBD2,TRBJ2-1,CATEASSGGYNEQFF,TGTGCCACCGAAGCGAGTAGCGGGGGATACAATGAGCAGTTCTTC
TRBV19,few,TRBD1,TRBJ1-2,CASSSNRGDGYTF,TGTGCCAGTAGTTCAAACAGGGGCGACGGCTACACCTTC
TRBV7-2,.,TRBD1,TRBJ2-7,CASSPGTGPTYEQYF,TGTGCCAGCAGCCCCGGGACAGGGCCCACCTACGAGCAGTACTTC
TRBV6-5,.,.,TRBJ1-5,CASNDRSNQPQHF,TGTGCCAGTAATGACAGAAGCAATCAGCCCCAGCATTTT
TRBV28,.,.,TRBJ1-2,CASSQQAINYGYTF,TGTGCCAGCAGCCAACAGGCGATTAACTATGGCTACACCTTC
TRBV27,.,.,TRBJ1-6,CAREGYGNSPLHF,TGTGCCAGGGAGGGGTACGGTAATTCACCCCTCCACTTT
TRBV5-1,few,TRBD1,TRBJ1-4,CASSSTGPEKLFF,TGCGCCAGCAGCTCGACAGGGCCGGAAAAACTGTTTTTT
TRBV12-3/TRBV12-4,.,.,TRBJ2-7,CASSLSRAHEQYF,TGTGCCAGCAGTTTAAGCAGGGCCCACGAGCAGTACTTC
TRBV18,.,.,TRBJ1-4,CASSPLPSTDLHEKLFF,TGTGCCAGCTCACCCCTACCAAGTACAGACCTACATGAAAAACTGTTTTTT
TRBV6-6,.,TRBD2,TRBJ2-1,CASRPGLAGGDEQFF,TGTGCCAGCAGACCGGGACTAGCGGGGGGGGATGAGCAGTTCTTC
TRBV5-1,.,TRBD1,TRBJ1-5,CASSPGQGWGQPQHF,TGCGCCAGCAGCCCCGGACAGGGCTGGGGTCAGCCCCAGCATTTT
TRBV4-1,.,TRBD1,TRBJ1-4,CASSQDRGPTYEKLFF,TGCGCCAGCAGCCAAGATAGGGGGCCCACTTATGAAAAACTGTTTTTT
TRBV6-5,few,.,TRBJ1-1,CAAHSGFAGTEAFF,TGTGCCGCCCATTCGGGGTTTGCGGGCACTGAAGCTTTCTTT
TRBV2,.,.,TRBJ2-3,CAREAGPARKDTQYF,TGTGCCAGGGAGGCTGGACCGGCACGGAAAGATACGCAGTATTTT
TRBV3-1/TRBV3-2,.,TRBD1,TRBJ2-4,CASSPTGLNIQYF,TGTGCCAGCAGCCCGACAGGGTTGAACATTCAGTACTTC
TRBV5-4,few,TRBD2,TRBJ2-1,CASGRGVNEQFF,TGTGCCAGCGGGCGGGGGGTCAATGAGCAGTTCTTC
TRBV4-3,.,.,TRBJ1-2,CASSQDLADYGYTF,TGCGCCAGCAGCCAAGATCTGGCGGACTATGGCTACACCTTC
TRBV7-9,.,.,TRBJ1-2,CASSLDYYGYTF,TGTGCCAGCAGCTTAGATTATTATGGCTACACCTTC
TRBV7-8,.,TRBD1,TRBJ2-5,CASSLEAVRGIETQYF,TGTGCCAGCAGCTTGGAAGCGGTCAGGGGGATCGAGACCCAGTACTTC
TRBV28,few,.,TRBJ1-5,CASRVVVGGEGNQPQHF,TGTGCCAGCAGGGTAGTAGTGGGAGGGGAGGGGAATCAGCCCCAGCATTTT
TRBV29-1,.,.,TRBJ2-1,CSVASVEGNEQFF,TGCAGCGTTGCGAGTGTTGAGGGAAATGAGCAGTTCTTC